Described below is a single TCR beta chain sequence and its context. This sample was taken from a study of blood T cell repertoires in COVID-19. The assay was immunoSEQ multiplex PCR, and TCRdb's table has in-frame clones only and misses some. The sample records more than 25,000 clones, approximately 93% being singletons. This CDR3 region has 13 residues. V was pared by 5 bases and J by 8 bases, with 14 bases between. Germline lookup yields CDR1 SGHRS and CDR2 YFSETQ. The sequence was obtained from a human donor with active COVID-19. The donor label of this sample is uncertain. The chain uses TRBV5-1 and TRBJ2-1, with a tentative D call TRBD2 (5 bases). The sample consisted of peripheral blood. The DNA of the CDR3 is TGCGCCAGCAGAGGAATGGGGAGCGATGAGCAGTTCTTC. This codes for CASRGMGSDEQFF. Filled out from reference TRBV5-1 and TRBJ2-1, the complete variable domain reads KAGVTQTPRYLIKTRGQQVTLSCSPISGHRSVSWYQQTPGQGLQFLFEYFSETQRNKGNFPGRFSGRQFSNSRSEMNVSTLELGDSALYLCASRGMGSDEQFFGPGTRLTVL.